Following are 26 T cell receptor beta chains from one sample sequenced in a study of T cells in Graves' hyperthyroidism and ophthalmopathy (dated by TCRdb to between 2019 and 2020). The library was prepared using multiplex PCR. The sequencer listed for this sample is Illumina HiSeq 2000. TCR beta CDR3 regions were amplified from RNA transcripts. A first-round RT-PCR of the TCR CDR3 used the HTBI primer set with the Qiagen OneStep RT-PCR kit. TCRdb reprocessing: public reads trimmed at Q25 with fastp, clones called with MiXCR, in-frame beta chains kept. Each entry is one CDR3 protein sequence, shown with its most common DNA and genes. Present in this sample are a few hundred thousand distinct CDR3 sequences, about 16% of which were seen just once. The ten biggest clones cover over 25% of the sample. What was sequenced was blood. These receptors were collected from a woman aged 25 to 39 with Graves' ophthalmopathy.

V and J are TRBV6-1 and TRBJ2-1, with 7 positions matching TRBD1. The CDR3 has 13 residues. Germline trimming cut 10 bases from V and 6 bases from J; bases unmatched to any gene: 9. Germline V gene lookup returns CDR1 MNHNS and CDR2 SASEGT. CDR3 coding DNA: TGTGCCACCGGGACAGAAATCTCCAATGAGCAGTTCTTC. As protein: CATGTEISNEQFF.

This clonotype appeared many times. CDR3 loop: CASSLTSGRLDTQYF. The CDR3 region has the DNA TGTGCCAGCAGCTTAACTAGCGGGAGATTGGATACGCAGTATTTT. The chain recombines TRBV7-2 with TRBJ2-3, with 11 bases identical to TRBD2. The germline V gene has CDR1 SGHTA and CDR2 FQGNSA. The junction had 4 bases not matched to a gene; V was cut back by 2 bases and J by 6 bases. The CDR3 sequence is 15 residues long.

In DNA form, the CDR3 reads TGCAGCGTCGAAAATGCCGGGGGCAATCAGCCCCAGCATTTT. Its translation is CSVENAGGNQPQHF. The rearrangement links TRBV29-1 to TRBJ1-5; D unclear. The CDR3 contains 14 residues. Germline CDR1 is SQVTM and CDR2 is ANQGSEA. V lost 6 bases to trimming and J lost 2 bases, with 14 bases between them.

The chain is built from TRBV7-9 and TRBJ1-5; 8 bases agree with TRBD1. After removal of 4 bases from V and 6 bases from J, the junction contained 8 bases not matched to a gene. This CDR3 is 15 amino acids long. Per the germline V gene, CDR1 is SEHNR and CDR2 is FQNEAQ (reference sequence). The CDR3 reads CASSYGQGIFQPQHF. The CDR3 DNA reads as TGTGCCAGCAGCTATGGACAGGGTATATTTCAGCCCCAGCATTTT.

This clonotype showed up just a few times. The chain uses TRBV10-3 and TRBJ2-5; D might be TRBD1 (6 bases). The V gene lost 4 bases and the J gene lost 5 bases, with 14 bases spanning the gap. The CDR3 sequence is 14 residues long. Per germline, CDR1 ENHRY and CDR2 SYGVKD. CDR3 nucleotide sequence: TGTGCCATCAGTGGGACAGCCGCAGGGGAGACCCAGTACTTC. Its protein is CAISGTAAGETQYF.

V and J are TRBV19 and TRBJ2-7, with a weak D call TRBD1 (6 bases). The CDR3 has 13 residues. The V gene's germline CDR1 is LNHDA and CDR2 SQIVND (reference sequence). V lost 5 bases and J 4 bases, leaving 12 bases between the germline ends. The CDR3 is CASSATGSYEQYF. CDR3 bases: TGTGCCAGTAGTGCCACAGGGTCATACGAGCAGTACTTC.

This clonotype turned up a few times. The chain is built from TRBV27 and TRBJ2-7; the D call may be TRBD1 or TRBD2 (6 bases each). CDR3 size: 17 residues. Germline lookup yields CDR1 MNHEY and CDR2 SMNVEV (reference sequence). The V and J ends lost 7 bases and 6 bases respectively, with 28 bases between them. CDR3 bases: TGTGCCAGCATGGGCGCGGGAATATCACAGGGATCCCTCGAGCAGTACTTC. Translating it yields CASMGAGISQGSLEQYF.

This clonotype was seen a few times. CDR3 in amino acids: CSVEDGYNTEAFF. The DNA for the CDR3 is TGCAGCGTTGAAGACGGGTATAACACTGAAGCTTTCTTT. The V call is TRBV29-1, the J call TRBJ1-1; D remains unclear. Trimming took off 0 bases at V and 2 bases at J, with 7 bases between the two ends. Germline lookup yields CDR1 SQVTM and CDR2 ANQGSEA. CDR3 length: 13 amino acids.

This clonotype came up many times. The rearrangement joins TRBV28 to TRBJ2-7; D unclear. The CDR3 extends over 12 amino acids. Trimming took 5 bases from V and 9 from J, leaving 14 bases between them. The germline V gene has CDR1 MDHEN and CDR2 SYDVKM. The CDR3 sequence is CASSQIRARQYF. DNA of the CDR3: TGTGCCAGCAGTCAGATCCGGGCTAGGCAGTACTTC. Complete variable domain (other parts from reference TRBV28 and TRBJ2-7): DVKVTQSSRYLVKRTGEKVFLECVQDMDHENMFWYRQDPGLGLRLIYFSYDVKMKEKGDIPEGYSVSREKKERFSLILESASTNQTSMYLCASSQIRARQYFGPGTRLTVT.

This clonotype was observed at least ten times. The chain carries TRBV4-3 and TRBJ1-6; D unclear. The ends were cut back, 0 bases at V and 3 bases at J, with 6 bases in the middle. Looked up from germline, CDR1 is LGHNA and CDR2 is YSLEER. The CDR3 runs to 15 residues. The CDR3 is CASSQDSSYNSPLHF. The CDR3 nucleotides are TGCGCCAGCAGCCAAGATTCAAGCTATAATTCACCCCTCCACTTT.

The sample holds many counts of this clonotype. Written as DNA, the CDR3 is TGTGCCAGCTCACCAGGGGGTGGCGATACGCAGTATTTT. It specifies CASSPGGGDTQYF. This chain links TRBV18 with TRBJ2-3; either TRBD1 or TRBD2 may fit D (5 bases each). Trimming took 2 bases from V and 6 from J, leaving 9 bases between them. The CDR3 totals 13 residues. Looked up from germline, CDR1 is KGHSH and CDR2 is LQKENI.

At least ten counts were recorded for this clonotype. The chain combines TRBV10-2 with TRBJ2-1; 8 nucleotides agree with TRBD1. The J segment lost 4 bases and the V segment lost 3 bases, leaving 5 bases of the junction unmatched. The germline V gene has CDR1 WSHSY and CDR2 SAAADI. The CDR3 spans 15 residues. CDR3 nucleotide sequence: TGCGCCAGCAGTGATCCGGGACAGGCATACAATGAGCAGTTCTTC. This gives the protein CASSDPGQAYNEQFF.

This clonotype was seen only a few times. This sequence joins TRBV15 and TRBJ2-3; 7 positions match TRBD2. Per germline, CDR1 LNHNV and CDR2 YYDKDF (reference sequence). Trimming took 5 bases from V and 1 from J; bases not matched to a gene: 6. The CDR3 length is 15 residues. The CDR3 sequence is CATSGLLAGTDTQYF. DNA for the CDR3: TGTGCCACCAGCGGATTGCTAGCGGGCACAGATACGCAGTATTTT.

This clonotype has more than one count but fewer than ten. The CDR3 region is CASSWLAGGPADTQYF. The CDR3 region has the DNA TGTGCCAGCAGTTGGCTAGCGGGAGGGCCGGCAGATACGCAGTATTTT. J is TRBJ2-3 and V is TRBV6-2 or TRBV6-3; TRBD2 matches at 12 bases. Germline assignment: CDR1 MNHEY and CDR2 SVGEGT. With V trimmed by 4 bases and J by 4 bases, 6 bases remained unmatched. This CDR3 is built from 16 residues.

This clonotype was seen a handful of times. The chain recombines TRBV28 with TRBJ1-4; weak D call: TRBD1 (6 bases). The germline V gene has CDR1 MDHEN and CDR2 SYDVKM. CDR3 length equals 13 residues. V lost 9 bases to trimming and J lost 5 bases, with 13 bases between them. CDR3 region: CASVGGTNEKLFF. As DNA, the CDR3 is TGTGCCAGTGTCGGGGGGACAAATGAAAAACTGTTTTTT.

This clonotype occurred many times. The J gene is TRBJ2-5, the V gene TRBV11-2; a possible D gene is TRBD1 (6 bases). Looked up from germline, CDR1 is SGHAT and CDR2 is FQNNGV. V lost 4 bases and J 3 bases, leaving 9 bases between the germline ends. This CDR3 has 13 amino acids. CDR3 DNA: TGTGCCAGCAGCTCCCGGACAGAAGAGACCCAGTACTTC. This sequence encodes CASSSRTEETQYF. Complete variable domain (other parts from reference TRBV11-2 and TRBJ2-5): EAGVAQSPRYKIIEKRQSVAFWCNPISGHATLYWYQQILGQGPKLLIQFQNNGVVDDSQLPKDRFSAERLKGVDSTLKIQPAKLEDSAVYLCASSSRTEETQYFGPGTRLLVL.

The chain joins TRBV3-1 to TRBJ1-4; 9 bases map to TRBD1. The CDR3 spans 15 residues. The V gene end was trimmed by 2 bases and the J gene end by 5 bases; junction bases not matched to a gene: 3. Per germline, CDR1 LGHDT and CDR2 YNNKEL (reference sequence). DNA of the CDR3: TGTGCCAGCAGCCAACGTACAGGGGGCAATGAAAAACTGTTTTTT. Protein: CASSQRTGGNEKLFF.

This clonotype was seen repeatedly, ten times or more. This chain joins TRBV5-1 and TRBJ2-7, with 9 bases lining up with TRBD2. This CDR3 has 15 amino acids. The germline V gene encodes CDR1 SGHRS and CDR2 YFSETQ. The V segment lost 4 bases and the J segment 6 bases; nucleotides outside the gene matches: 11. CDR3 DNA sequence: TGCGCCAGCAGCCTGGAGATAGCGGGAGACTCCGAGCAGTACTTC. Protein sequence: CASSLEIAGDSEQYF.

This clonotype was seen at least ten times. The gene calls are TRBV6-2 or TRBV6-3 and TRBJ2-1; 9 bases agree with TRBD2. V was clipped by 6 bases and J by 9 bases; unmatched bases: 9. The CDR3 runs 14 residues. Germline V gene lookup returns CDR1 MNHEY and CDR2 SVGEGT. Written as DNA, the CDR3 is TGTGCCAGCAGCATAAAACAGCGGGAGGTTGAGCAGTTCTTC. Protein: CASSIKQREVEQFF.

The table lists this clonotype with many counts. CDR3 sequence (DNA): TGTGCCAGCAGCCCAAAGGGGGGATCTAATGAAAAACTGTTTTTT. Protein: CASSPKGGSNEKLFF. The gene calls are TRBV7-2 and TRBJ1-4, with D perhaps TRBD1 (6 bases). The germline CDR1 and CDR2 sequences are SGHTA and FQGNSA. The CDR3 is made up of 15 amino acids. Between the trimmed V and J ends, which lost 5 bases and 3 bases, there was a span of 13 bases.

CDR3: CASSFRSRDSETQYF. The CDR3, as DNA: TGTGCCAGCAGTTTCAGGTCAAGGGACAGTGAGACCCAGTACTTC. V and J are TRBV28 and TRBJ2-5; 7 bases fit TRBD1. Germline V gene data show CDR1 as MDHEN and CDR2 as SYDVKM. V was clipped by 3 bases and J by 5 bases; unmatched bases: 9. The CDR3 is made up of 15 amino acids.

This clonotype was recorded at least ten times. The CDR3 here is CASSNTGFRSSYEQYF. CDR3 DNA sequence: TGTGCCAGCAGCAATACAGGGTTTAGGAGCTCCTACGAGCAGTACTTC. The chain links TRBV28 to TRBJ2-7, with a tentative D call TRBD1 (6 bases). Germline V gene lookup returns CDR1 MDHEN and CDR2 SYDVKM. CDR3 length: 16 amino acids. V lost 6 bases and J 0 bases, leaving 18 bases between the germline ends.

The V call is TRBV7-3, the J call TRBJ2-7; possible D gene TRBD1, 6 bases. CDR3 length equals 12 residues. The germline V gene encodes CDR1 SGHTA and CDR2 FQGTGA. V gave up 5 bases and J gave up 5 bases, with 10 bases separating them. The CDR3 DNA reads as TGTGCCAGCAGCCCCCCAGGGGACGAGCAGTACTTC. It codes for CASSPPGDEQYF.

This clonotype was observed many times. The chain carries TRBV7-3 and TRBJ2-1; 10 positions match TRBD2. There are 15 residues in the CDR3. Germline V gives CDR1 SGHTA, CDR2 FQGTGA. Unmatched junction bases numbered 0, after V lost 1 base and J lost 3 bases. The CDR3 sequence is CASSLIAGGYNEQFF. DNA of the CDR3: TGTGCCAGCAGCTTAATAGCGGGAGGCTACAATGAGCAGTTCTTC.

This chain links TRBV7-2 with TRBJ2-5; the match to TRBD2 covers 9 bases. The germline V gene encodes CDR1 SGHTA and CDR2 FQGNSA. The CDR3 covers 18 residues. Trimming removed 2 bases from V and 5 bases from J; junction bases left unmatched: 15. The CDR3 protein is CASSLISSGSLRVETQYF. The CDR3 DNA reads TGTGCCAGCAGCTTAATTAGTAGCGGGAGCTTGAGAGTGGAGACCCAGTACTTC. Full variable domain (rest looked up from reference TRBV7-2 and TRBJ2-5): GAGVSQSPSNKVTEKGKDVELRCDPISGHTALYWYRQSLGQGLEFLIYFQGNSAPDKSGLPSDRFSAERTGGSVSTLTIQRTQQEDSAVYLCASSLISSGSLRVETQYFGPGTRLLVL.

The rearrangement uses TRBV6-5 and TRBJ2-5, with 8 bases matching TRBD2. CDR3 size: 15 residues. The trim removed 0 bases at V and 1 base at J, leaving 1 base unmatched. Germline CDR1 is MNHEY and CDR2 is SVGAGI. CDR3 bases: TGTGCCAGCAGTTACTCTACTAGCGGCCAAGAGACCCAGTACTTC. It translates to CASSYSTSGQETQYF.